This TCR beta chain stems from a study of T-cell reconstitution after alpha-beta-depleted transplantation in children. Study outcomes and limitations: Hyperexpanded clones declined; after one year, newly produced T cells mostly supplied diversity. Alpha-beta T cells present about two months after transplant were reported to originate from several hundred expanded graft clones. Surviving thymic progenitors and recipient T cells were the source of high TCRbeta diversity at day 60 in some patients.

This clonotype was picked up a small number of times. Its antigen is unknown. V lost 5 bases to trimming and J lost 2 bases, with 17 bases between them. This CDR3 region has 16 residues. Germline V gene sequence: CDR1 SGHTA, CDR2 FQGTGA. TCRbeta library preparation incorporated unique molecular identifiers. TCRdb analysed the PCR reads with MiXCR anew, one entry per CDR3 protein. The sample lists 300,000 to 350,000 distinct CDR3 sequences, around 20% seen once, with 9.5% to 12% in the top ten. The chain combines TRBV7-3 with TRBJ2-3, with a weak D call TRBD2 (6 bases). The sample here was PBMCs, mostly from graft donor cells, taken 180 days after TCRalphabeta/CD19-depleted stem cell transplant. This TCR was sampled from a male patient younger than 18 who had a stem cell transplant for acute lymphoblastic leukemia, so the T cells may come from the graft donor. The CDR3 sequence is CASSPTGTLSTDTQYF. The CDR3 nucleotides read TGTGCCAGCAGCCCGACCGGGACTCTCTCCACAGATACGCAGTATTTT. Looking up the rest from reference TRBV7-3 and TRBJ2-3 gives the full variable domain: GAGVSQTPSNKVTEKGKYVELRCDPISGHTALYWYRQSLGQGPEFLIYFQGTGAADDSGLPNDRFFAVRPEGSVSTLKIQRTERGDSAVYLCASSPTGTLSTDTQYFGPGTRLTVL.